This TCR beta chain was obtained from a study of PD-1 blockade in classical Hodgkin lymphoma (dated by TCRdb to about 2020). About the full investigation: A peripheral blood immune signature of response to PD-1 blockade in classical Hodgkin lymphoma was defined using TCR beta sequencing and CyTOF. Overall results and qualifications from the work: The study was limited to a single clinical trial cohort, and causes of repertoire differences, possibly disease activity or prior therapy, remained undefined. Newly diagnosed patients were reported to have lower baseline TCR diversity than healthy donors, and relapsed/refractory patients were reported to have lower baseline TCR diversity still.

Including the terminal cysteine and phenylalanine, the CDR3 comprises 13 residues. Only the CDR3 DNA stays, 39 bases, in frame from base 1. Trimming removed 1 base from V and 5 bases from J, leaving 8 bases between the germline ends. From a lookup of the germline V gene (reference sequence), CDR1 and CDR2 are LNHNV and YYDKDF. The Qiagen DNeasy kit was used to extract genomic DNA both from unsorted PBMCs and from the negatively selected CD4+ and CD8+ fractions. Amplification of TCR beta CDR3 regions was done by immunoSEQ multiplex PCR with primers that anneal to V and J segments. A synthetic immune receptor repertoire was used to minimize amplification bias, and any remaining bias was removed computationally after sequencing. On the authors' methods: Repertoire diversity was quantified as the Shannon entropy index using custom Python scripts. Unsorted, CD4+ and CD8+ repertoires were examined separately, except in combined analyses, for which CD4+ and CD8+ sequences were merged in silico. In TCRdb, the immuneACCESS table is reduced to in-frame sequences with V and J assigned. These tables do not hold every clone; where another copy was compared, an unresolved V gene accounts for under half, and the others remain unexplained. That table supplies the V and J calls and clone size; D and trimming were determined from the DNA. Within this sample are about 30,000 clones, with 88% of them counted one time only. The top ten clones comprise more than 0.95% of the sample.

A note on this clone: Its antigen remains unidentified. Per-base qualities were not stored, and no clone one base away is much larger.

The label giving this sample's time point can be read as: newly diagnosed, previously untreated cHL patient sample. Using a Miltenyi CD4+ T cell isolation kit, CD4+ T cells were purified from thawed PBMCs through magnetic negative selection. As a comparison group for the relapsed/refractory trial patients, PBMCs were sequenced from patients with newly diagnosed, previously untreated classical Hodgkin lymphoma. Peripheral blood was collected in 8 mL Vacutainer Cell Preparation Tubes, from which PBMCs were isolated by centrifugation and then cryopreserved. Purified CD4+ and CD8+ fractions were prepared only for cases where an additional PBMC sample was available. Magnetically labelled cells were removed on LS columns in a quadroMACS separator, and the flow-through was retained as the purified fraction.

Sequencing was carried out using CD4+ T cells from blood. This receptor chain uses TRBV15 and TRBJ2-5, with the D gene not clear enough to name. This TCR was sampled from a human donor with classical Hodgkin lymphoma. In nucleotide form, the sequence is TGTGCCACCAGCAGAGCCTTTACGGAGACCCAGTACTTC. Translated, it reads CATSRAFTETQYF.